One sample yielded the 8 T cell receptor beta chains listed below, sequenced in a study of shared clonotypes between healthy human individuals. TCRdb keeps only in-frame clones here, not all; method: immunoSEQ multiplex PCR. Among over 2 million clones listed, over 85% were seen once. Naive CD8 cells were CD45RO-negative, positively selected for CCR7, excluding terminally differentiated effector memory CD45RA+ cells. The sequenced material came from naive CD8+ T cells sorted from blood. The receptors derive from a man aged 18 to 35 in good health.

The chain carries TRBV7-9 and TRBJ2-3, with 13 bases matching TRBD2. The CDR3 covers 16 residues. The germline V gene encodes CDR1 SEHNR and CDR2 FQNEAQ (reference sequence). V shed 3 bases, J shed 11 bases, and the junction held 11 bases outside the gene matches. Written as DNA, the CDR3 is TGTGCCAGCAGCTTTATCTTACTAGCGGGGGGGATCGTGCAGTATTTT. Its translation: CASSFILLAGGIVQYF.

The chain is built from TRBV11-2 and TRBJ1-1; no reliable D call. The CDR3 totals 14 residues. The V gene lost 3 bases and the J gene lost 3 bases, with 11 bases spanning the gap. Germline CDR1 reads SGHAT; CDR2 reads FQNNGV. CDR3 in amino acids: CASSFEGWYTEAFF. CDR3 coding DNA: TGTGCCAGCAGCTTTGAGGGTTGGTACACTGAAGCTTTCTTT. The full variable domain, rest sourced from reference TRBV11-2 and TRBJ1-1, is EAGVAQSPRYKIIEKRQSVAFWCNPISGHATLYWYQQILGQGPKLLIQFQNNGVVDDSQLPKDRFSAERLKGVDSTLKIQPAKLEDSAVYLCASSFEGWYTEAFFGQGTRLTVV.

The J gene is TRBJ1-4, the V gene TRBV5-1; D is unresolved. The germline CDR1 and CDR2 sequences are SGHRS and YFSETQ. The length of the CDR3 is 15 residues. With 0 bases removed from V and 6 bases from J, the gap between germline ends came to 12 bases. The CDR3 nucleotides read TGCGCCAGCAGCTTGGGGGTGACTGAGGATGAAAAACTGTTTTTT. It codes for CASSLGVTEDEKLFF.

This chain joins TRBV5-6 and TRBJ1-5; TRBD1 might be the D (5 bases). The V gene's germline CDR1 is SGHDT and CDR2 YYEEEE. V dropped 3 bases and J dropped 4 bases, with 14 bases sitting between them. This CDR3 comprises 15 residues. The CDR3 sequence is CASSSLGDWNQPQHF. CDR3 DNA sequence: TGTGCCAGCAGCTCTCTAGGGGATTGGAATCAGCCCCAGCATTTT.

The genes are TRBV29-1 and TRBJ2-1, with TRBD2 matching 15 bases. Germline lookup yields CDR1 SQVTM and CDR2 ANQGSEA. There are 15 residues in the CDR3. With 2 bases clipped from V and 13 bases from J, the junction kept 9 bases outside the gene matches. The CDR3 is CSVESGLAGGPEQFF. CDR3 DNA sequence: TGCAGCGTTGAATCCGGACTAGCGGGGGGGCCCGAACAGTTCTTC.

The chain joins TRBV5-8 to TRBJ2-3; D is perhaps TRBD1 (5 bases). The CDR3 is 13 residues long. Per germline, CDR1 SGHTS and CDR2 YDEGEE. V was clipped by 4 bases and J by 4 bases, with 10 bases between them. The CDR3: CASSPGLADTQYF. The CDR3 DNA sequence: TGTGCCAGCAGCCCAGGGTTAGCAGATACGCAGTATTTT.

V and J are TRBV6-1 and TRBJ1-2; 8 positions match TRBD1. Trimming cost V 8 bases and J 2 bases; bases outside gene matches: 7. Per germline, CDR1 MNHNS and CDR2 SASEGT. The CDR3 is made up of 14 amino acids. The chain's CDR3 is CASRPRQGNYGYTF. Written as DNA, the CDR3 is TGTGCCAGCCGGCCCAGACAGGGGAACTATGGCTACACCTTC.

J is TRBJ2-3 and V is TRBV2; a weak D match, TRBD1 (5 bases). The CDR3 length is 18 residues. Germline V gene sequence: CDR1 SNHLY, CDR2 FYNNEI. The V end lost 6 bases, the J end lost 3 bases, and 25 bases lay between the germline ends. The CDR3 is CASRAEWGDDPRTDTQYF. CDR3 DNA sequence: TGTGCCAGCAGAGCCGAATGGGGCGATGACCCTAGAACAGATACGCAGTATTTT.